This is a list of T cell receptor beta chains from one sample in a study of cytomegalovirus exposure and HLA in healthy donors. The repertoire was sequenced with immunoSEQ multiplex PCR; TCRdb's copy has only in-frame clones and lacks some. Seen here are 95,000 to 100,000 clones, 76% observed once, and the top ten hold more than 1.5%. The sequencing sample was made of PBMCs. These receptors originate from a man aged 40-50 years in good health and CMV-seronegative. Both conserved end residues are part of each CDR3. The D gene is left open where the match is weak. Only part of the rows carry a size: once, few, many, or a class if the clone is expanded.

v_call,d_call,j_call,clone_size,cdr3_aa,cdr3_nt
TRBV7-8,TRBD1,TRBJ1-5,-,CASSFDGTGADQPQHF,TGTGCCAGCAGCTTCGACGGGACAGGGGCGGATCAGCCCCAGCATTTT
TRBV28,-,TRBJ2-7,once,CASSSGGSYEQYF,TGTGCCAGCAGTTCTGGGGGGTCCTACGAGCAGTACTTC
TRBV13,-,TRBJ1-2,-,CASRIGGLSADGYTF,TGTGCCAGCAGGATTGGAGGGTTGTCGGCGGATGGCTACACCTTC
TRBV9,TRBD2,TRBJ2-1,-,CASSVGGRALFNFNEQFF,TGTGCCAGCAGCGTTGGCGGGAGGGCCCTCTTTAATTTCAATGAGCAGTTCTTC
TRBV5-1,TRBD1,TRBJ2-1,-,CASSLIPPDRGLDEQFF,TGCGCCAGCAGCTTGATCCCTCCGGACAGGGGGCTGGATGAGCAGTTCTTC
TRBV6-5,-,TRBJ2-2,-,CASTSIGGELFF,TGTGCCAGCACCTCTATCGGCGGGGAGCTGTTTTTT
TRBV19,TRBD2,TRBJ2-1,-,CASIGTSGSRDEQFF,TGTGCCAGTATTGGGACTAGCGGGAGTCGGGATGAGCAGTTCTTC
TRBV27,-,TRBJ2-3,-,CASTQGGGFTDTQYF,TGTGCCAGCACCCAGGGAGGGGGGTTCACAGATACGCAGTATTTT
TRBV19,TRBD2,TRBJ2-1,-,CASSFQLATYNEQFF,TGTGCCAGTAGTTTCCAACTAGCGACCTACAATGAGCAGTTCTTC
TRBV15,TRBD1,TRBJ2-6,-,CATSRDRPPTGGTFSGANVLTF,TGTGCCACCAGCAGAGACCGCCCCCCTACAGGGGGAACTTTTTCTGGGGCCAACGTCCTGACTTTC
TRBV28,TRBD1,TRBJ2-7,once,CATMDRGPYQLHEQYF,TGTGCCACCATGGACAGGGGCCCCTACCAGCTACACGAGCAGTACTTC
TRBV29-1,TRBD1,TRBJ2-7,-,CSSRTGEGYEQYF,TGCAGCTCGAGGACAGGGGAGGGATACGAGCAGTACTTC
TRBV27,-,TRBJ1-2,-,CASSSIGEGRGYTF,TGTGCCAGCAGTTCCATCGGGGAGGGTCGTGGCTACACCTTC
TRBV6-4,-,TRBJ2-7,-,CASSPLFGADPTYEQYF,TGTGCCAGCAGTCCTCTTTTTGGAGCCGACCCAACCTACGAGCAGTACTTC
TRBV18,-,TRBJ1-2,-,CASSPSQEIYGYTF,TGTGCCAGCTCACCAAGCCAGGAAATCTATGGCTACACCTTC
TRBV29-1,-,TRBJ2-2,-,CSVVSADPNTGELFF,TGCAGCGTTGTTTCTGCGGATCCGAACACCGGGGAGCTGTTTTTT
TRBV5-1,TRBD1,TRBJ2-5,-,CASSLDRGVETQYF,TGCGCCAGCAGCTTGGACAGGGGGGTAGAGACCCAGTACTTC
TRBV4-3,-,TRBJ2-2,-,CASSNINSGGELFF,TGCGCCAGCAGCAATATTAACTCAGGCGGGGAGCTGTTTTTT
TRBV11-2,-,TRBJ1-1,-,CASSYRADTEAFF,TGTGCCAGCAGTTACAGGGCGGACACTGAAGCTTTCTTT
TRBV9,-,TRBJ2-3,-,CASSTGNTQYF,TGTGCCAGCAGCACCGGGAATACGCAGTATTTT
TRBV6-5,TRBD2,TRBJ2-5,-,CASRYRGGGLETQYF,TGTGCCAGCAGATACCGTGGCGGGGGGTTAGAGACCCAGTACTTC
TRBV7-6,TRBD1,TRBJ1-1,-,CASSIQQGMNTEAFF,TGTGCCAGCAGCATCCAACAGGGGATGAACACTGAAGCTTTCTTT
TRBV10-3,TRBD1,TRBJ1-1,few,CASRDRGPEAFF,TGTGCCAGCCGGGACAGGGGCCCTGAAGCTTTCTTT
TRBV7-9,-,TRBJ2-2,-,CASSPGLTGELFF,TGTGCCAGCAGCCCAGGACTGACCGGGGAGCTGTTTTTT
TRBV6-1,TRBD1,TRBJ2-7,-,CASSRDRAPYEQYF,TGTGCCAGCAGTCGGGACAGGGCACCCTACGAGCAGTACTTC
TRBV9,TRBD1,TRBJ2-1,-,CASSVGGQGDEQFF,TGTGCCAGCAGCGTAGGGGGACAGGGCGATGAGCAGTTCTTC
TRBV27,-,TRBJ2-7,once,CASSLSSRGYEQYF,TGTGCCAGCAGTTTATCTTCCAGGGGTTACGAGCAGTACTTC
TRBV6-4,-,TRBJ2-1,few,CASSDGNRYNEQFF,TGTGCCAGCAGTGACGGGAACAGGTACAATGAGCAGTTCTTC
TRBV7-9,-,TRBJ2-7,few,CASSLVGSPNVIPHEQYF,TGTGCCAGCAGCTTAGTGGGCAGCCCCAACGTAATTCCCCACGAGCAGTACTTC
TRBV6-5,-,TRBJ2-7,-,CASSYEGGYEQYF,TGTGCCAGCAGTTATGAAGGGGGCTACGAGCAGTACTTC
TRBV20-1,-,TRBJ2-3,-,CSVSPGDTQYF,TGCAGTGTATCACCCGGGGATACGCAGTATTTT
TRBV7-2,-,TRBJ2-5,-,CASSGGKRGETQYF,TGTGCCAGCAGCGGGGGGAAAAGGGGAGAGACCCAGTACTTC
TRBV5-1,-,TRBJ2-7,-,CASRKSESGSSEQYF,TGCGCCAGCAGGAAATCGGAGTCGGGGTCCTCCGAACAGTACTTC
TRBV30,TRBD1,TRBJ1-5,-,CACNRDRGNQPQHF,TGTGCCTGCAACCGGGACAGGGGAAATCAGCCCCAGCATTTT
TRBV7-9,-,TRBJ2-7,-,CASSRQGYEQYF,TGTGCCAGCAGTCGCCAGGGGTACGAGCAGTACTTC
TRBV7-9,-,TRBJ2-1,-,CSSSLGQNEQFF,TGTTCCAGCAGCTTAGGGCAAAATGAGCAGTTCTTC
TRBV9,-,TRBJ2-1,-,CASTVLTEGVDEQFF,TGTGCCAGCACCGTTCTTACAGAGGGGGTTGATGAGCAGTTCTTC
TRBV7-9,TRBD2,TRBJ2-1,once,CASSHMGASGRHEQFF,TGTGCCAGCAGTCATATGGGGGCTAGCGGGAGGCATGAGCAGTTCTTC
TRBV18,TRBD1,TRBJ2-2,-,CASSKDRGDTGELFF,TGTGCCAGCTCAAAGGACAGGGGCGACACCGGGGAGCTGTTTTTT